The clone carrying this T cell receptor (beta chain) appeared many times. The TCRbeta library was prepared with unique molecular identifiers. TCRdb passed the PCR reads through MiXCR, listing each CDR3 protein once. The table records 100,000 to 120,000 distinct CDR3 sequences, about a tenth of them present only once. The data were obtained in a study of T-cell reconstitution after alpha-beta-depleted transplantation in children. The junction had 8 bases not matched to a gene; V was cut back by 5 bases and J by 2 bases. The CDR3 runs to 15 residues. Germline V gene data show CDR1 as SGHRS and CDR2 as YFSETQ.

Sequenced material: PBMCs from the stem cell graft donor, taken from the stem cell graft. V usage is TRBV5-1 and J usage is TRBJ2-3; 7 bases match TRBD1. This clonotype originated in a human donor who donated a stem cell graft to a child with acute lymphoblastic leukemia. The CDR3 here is CASRVGTVYTDTQYF. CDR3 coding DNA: TGCGCCAGCAGAGTTGGGACAGTTTACACAGATACGCAGTATTTT.